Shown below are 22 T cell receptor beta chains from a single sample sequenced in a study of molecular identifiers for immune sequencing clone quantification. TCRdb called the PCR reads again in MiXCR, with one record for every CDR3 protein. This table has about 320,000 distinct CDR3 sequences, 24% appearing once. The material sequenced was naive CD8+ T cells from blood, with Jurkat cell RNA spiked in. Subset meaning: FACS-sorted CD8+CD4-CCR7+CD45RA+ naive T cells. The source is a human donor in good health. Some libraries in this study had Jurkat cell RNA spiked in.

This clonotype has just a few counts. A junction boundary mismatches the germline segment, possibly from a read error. This CDR3 is CASSPELAGGTDTQYF. In DNA, the CDR3 is TGTGCTAGCAGCCCAGAACTAGCGGGAGGGACGGATACGCAGTATTTT. The rearrangement uses TRBV7-7 and TRBJ2-3; TRBD2 agrees at 13 bases. The CDR3 runs to 16 residues. Looked up from germline, CDR1 is SSHAT and CDR2 is FNYEAQ (reference sequence).

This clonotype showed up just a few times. The CDR3 sequence: CASSQVMGQTNYGYTF. CDR3 DNA sequence: TGCGCCAGCAGCCAAGTTATGGGGCAAACTAACTATGGCTACACCTTC. This rearrangement joins TRBV4-1 to TRBJ1-2, with TRBD1 as a possible D gene (5 bases). Germline V gene sequence: CDR1 MGHRA, CDR2 YSYEKL. V lost 1 base and J 0 bases, leaving 12 bases between the germline ends. This CDR3 has 16 residues.

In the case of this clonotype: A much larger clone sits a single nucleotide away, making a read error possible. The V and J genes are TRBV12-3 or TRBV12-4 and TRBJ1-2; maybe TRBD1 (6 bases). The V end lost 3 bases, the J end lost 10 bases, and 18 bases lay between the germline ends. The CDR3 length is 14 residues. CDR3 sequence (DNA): TGTGCCAGCAGTTTGAGGACGGGGGCGCATGACTACACCTTC. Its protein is CASSLRTGAHDYTF.

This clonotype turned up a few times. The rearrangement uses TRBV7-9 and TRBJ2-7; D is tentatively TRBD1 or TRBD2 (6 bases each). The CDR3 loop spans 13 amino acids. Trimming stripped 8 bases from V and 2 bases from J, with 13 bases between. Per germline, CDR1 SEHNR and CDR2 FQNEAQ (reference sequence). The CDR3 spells CASEGGRTYEQYF. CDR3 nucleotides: TGTGCCAGCGAGGGGGGCCGAACCTACGAGCAGTACTTC.

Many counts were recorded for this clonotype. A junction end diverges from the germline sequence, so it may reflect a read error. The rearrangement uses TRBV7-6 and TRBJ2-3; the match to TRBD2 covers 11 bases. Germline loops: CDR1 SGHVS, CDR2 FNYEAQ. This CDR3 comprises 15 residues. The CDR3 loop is CAISPLAGATDTQYF. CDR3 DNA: TGTGCCATCAGCCCACTAGCGGGGGCTACAGATACGCAGTATTTT.

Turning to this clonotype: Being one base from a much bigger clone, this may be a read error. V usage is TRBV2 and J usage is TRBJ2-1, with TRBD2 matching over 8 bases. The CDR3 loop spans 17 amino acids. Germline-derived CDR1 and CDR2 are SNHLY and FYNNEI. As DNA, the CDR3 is TGTGCCAGCAGTGAAGGGGCCATTGGCGGGGGGCACAATGTGCAGTTCTTC. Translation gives CASSEGAIGGGHNVQFF.

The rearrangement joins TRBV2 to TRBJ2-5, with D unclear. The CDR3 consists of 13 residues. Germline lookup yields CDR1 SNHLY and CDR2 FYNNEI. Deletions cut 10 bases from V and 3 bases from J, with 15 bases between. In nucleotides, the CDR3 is TGTGCCAAGAGGCTGGGGATCGAAGAGACCCAGTACTTC. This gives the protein CAKRLGIEETQYF.

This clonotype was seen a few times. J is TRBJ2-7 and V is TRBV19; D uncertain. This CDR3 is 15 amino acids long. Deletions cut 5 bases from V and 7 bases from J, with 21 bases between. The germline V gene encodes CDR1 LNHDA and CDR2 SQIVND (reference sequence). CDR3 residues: CASSLLAGMAEEQYF. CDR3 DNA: TGTGCCAGTAGTCTATTGGCTGGGATGGCCGAGGAGCAGTACTTC.

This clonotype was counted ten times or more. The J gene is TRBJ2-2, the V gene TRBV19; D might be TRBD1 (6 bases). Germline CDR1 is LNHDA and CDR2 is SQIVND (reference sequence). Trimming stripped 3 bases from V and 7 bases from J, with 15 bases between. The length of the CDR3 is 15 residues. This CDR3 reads CASSIWLQGHGELFF. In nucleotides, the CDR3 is TGTGCCAGTAGTATTTGGCTACAGGGTCACGGGGAGCTGTTTTTT.

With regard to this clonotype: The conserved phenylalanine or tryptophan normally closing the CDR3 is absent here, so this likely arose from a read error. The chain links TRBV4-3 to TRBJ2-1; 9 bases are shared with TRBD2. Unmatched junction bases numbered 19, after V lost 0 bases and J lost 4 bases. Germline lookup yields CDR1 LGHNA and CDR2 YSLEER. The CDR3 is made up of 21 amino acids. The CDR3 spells CASSQDVGSGGIRNQYNEQFL. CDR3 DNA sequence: TGCGCCAGCAGCCAAGATGTAGGTAGCGGGGGAATAAGAAACCAGTACAATGAGCAGTTCCTC.

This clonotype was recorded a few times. CDR3 residues: CASSLRGIAYEQYF. The CDR3 DNA reads TGTGCCAGCAGTTTAAGGGGAATTGCCTACGAGCAGTACTTC. The chain carries TRBV27 and TRBJ2-7; a weak D match, TRBD1 (5 bases). The length of the CDR3 is 14 residues. CDR1 is MNHEY, CDR2 SMNVEV, per germline (reference sequence). V lost 2 bases to trimming and J lost 2 bases, with 10 bases between them.

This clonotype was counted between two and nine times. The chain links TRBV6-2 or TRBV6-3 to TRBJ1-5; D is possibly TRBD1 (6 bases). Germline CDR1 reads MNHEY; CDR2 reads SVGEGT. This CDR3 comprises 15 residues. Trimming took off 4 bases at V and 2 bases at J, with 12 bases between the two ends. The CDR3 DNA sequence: TGTGCCAGCAGTTTAGGACAGTTGGGCAATCAGCCCCAGCATTTT. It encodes CASSLGQLGNQPQHF.

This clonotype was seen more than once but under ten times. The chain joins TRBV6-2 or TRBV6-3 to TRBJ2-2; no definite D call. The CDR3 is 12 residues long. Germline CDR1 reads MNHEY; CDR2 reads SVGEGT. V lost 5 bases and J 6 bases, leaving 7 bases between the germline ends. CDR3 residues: CASSPPSGELFF. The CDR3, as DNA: TGTGCCAGCAGTCCGCCGTCCGGGGAGCTGTTTTTT.

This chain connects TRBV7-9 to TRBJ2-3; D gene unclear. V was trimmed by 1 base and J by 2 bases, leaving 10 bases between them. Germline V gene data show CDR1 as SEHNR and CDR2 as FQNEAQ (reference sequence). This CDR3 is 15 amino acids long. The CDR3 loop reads CASSLVGRTTDTQYF. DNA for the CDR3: TGTGCCAGCAGCTTAGTTGGCAGGACCACAGATACGCAGTATTTT.

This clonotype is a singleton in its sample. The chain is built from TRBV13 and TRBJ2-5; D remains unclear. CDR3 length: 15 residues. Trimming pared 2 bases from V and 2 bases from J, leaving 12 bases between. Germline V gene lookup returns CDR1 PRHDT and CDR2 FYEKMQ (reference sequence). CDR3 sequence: CASSLLSAGQETQYF. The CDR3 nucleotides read TGTGCCAGCAGCTTATTGAGCGCTGGGCAAGAGACCCAGTACTTC.

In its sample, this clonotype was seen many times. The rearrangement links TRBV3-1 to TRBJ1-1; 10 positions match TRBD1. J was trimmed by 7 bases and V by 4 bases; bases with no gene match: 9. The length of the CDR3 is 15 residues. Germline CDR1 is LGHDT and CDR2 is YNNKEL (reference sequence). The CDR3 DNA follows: TGTGCCAGCAGCCTCTCCGGGACAGGGGCCGTTGAAGCTTTCTTT. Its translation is CASSLSGTGAVEAFF.

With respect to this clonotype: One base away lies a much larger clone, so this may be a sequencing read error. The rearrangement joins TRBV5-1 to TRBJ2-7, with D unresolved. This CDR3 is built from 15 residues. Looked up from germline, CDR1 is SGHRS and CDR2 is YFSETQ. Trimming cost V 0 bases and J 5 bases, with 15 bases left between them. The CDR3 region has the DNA TGCGCCAGCAGCTTGGCCGGAAGGGTTCCCCACGAGCAGTACTTC. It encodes CASSLAGRVPHEQYF.

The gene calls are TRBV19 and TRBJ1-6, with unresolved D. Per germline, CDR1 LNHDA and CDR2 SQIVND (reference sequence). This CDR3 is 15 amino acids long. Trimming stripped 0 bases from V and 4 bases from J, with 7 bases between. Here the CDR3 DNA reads TGTGCCAGTAGTATAGATGACGGATATAATTCACCCCTCCACTTT. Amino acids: CASSIDDGYNSPLHF.

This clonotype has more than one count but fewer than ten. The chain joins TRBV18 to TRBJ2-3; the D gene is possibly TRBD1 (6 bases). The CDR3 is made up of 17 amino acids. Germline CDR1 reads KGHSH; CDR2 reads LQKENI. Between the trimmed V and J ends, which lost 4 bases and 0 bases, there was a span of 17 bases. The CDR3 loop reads CASSLPPGHPSTDTQYF. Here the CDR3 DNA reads TGTGCCAGCTCACTACCTCCGGGACACCCTAGCACAGATACGCAGTATTTT.

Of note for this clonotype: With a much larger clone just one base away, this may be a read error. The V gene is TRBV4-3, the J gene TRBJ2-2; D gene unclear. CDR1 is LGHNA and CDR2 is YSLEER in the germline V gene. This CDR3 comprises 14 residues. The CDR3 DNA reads TGCGCCAGCAGCCACGCAGTTAACACCCGGGAGCTGTTTTTT. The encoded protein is CASSHAVNTRELFF.

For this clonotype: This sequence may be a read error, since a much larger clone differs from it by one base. The CDR3 nucleotides are TGCGCCAGCAGCCAAGACCGCCGGTTGTGCGGGGGTAGTGCCTACGAGCAGTACTTC. This translates into CASSQDRRLCGGSAYEQYF. This rearrangement joins TRBV4-3 to TRBJ2-7; 7 nucleotides align to TRBD2. Trimming cost V 0 bases and J 2 bases; bases outside gene matches: 16. The CDR3 runs to 19 residues. Germline CDR1 and CDR2: LGHNA and YSLEER.

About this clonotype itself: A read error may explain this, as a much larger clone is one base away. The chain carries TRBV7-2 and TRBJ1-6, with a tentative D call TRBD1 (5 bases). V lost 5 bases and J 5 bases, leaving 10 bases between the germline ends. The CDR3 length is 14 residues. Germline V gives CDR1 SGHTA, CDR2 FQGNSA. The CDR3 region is CASSDDSHNSPLHF. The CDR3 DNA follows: TGTGCCAGCAGCGATGACAGCCATAATTCACCCCTCCACTTT.